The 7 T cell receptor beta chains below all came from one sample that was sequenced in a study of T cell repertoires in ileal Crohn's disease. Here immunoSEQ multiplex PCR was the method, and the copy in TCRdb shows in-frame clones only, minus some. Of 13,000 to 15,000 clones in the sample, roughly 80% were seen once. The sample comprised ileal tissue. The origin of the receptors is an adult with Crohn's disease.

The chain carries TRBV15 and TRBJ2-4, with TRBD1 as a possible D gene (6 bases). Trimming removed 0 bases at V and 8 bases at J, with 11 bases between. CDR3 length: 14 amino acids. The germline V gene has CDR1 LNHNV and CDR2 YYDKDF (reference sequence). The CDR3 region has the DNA TGTGCCACCAGCAGAGACAGGGGTCGGGACATTCAGTACTTC. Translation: CATSRDRGRDIQYF.

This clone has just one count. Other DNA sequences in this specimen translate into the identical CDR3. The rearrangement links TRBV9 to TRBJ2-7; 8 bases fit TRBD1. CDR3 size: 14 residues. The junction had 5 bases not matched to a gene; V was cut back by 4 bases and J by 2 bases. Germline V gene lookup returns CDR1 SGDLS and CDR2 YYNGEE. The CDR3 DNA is TGTGCCAGCAGCCCCGGACAGGGCGCCTACGAGCAGTACTTC. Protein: CASSPGQGAYEQYF.

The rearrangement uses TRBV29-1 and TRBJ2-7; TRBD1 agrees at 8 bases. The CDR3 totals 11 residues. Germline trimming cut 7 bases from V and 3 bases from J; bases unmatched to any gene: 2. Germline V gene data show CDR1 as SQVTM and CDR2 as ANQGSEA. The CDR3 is CSAGTGYEQYF. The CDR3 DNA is TGCAGCGCAGGGACAGGCTACGAGCAGTACTTC.

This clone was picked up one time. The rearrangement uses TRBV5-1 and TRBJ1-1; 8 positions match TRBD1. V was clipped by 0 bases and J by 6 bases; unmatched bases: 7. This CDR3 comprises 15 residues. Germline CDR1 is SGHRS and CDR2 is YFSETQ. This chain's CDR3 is CASSLVGQGVAEAFF. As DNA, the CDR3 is TGCGCCAGCAGCTTGGTAGGACAGGGCGTCGCTGAAGCTTTCTTT.

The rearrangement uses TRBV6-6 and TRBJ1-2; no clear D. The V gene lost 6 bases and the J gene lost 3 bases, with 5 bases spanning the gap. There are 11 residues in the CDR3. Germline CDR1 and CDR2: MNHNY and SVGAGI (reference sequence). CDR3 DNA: TGTGCCAGCAGACCGGACTATGGCTACACCTTC. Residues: CASRPDYGYTF.

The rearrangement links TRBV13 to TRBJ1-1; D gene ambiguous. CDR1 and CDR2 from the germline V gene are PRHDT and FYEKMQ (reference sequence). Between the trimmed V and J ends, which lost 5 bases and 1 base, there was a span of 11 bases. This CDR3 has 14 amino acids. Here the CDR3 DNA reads TGTGCCAGCAGCCGGATTGGCGGGAACACTGAAGCTTTCTTT. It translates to CASSRIGGNTEAFF.

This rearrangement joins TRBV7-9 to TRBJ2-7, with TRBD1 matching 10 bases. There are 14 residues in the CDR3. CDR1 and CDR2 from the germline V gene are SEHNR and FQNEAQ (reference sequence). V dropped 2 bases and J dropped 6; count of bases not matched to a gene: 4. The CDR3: CASSLPGQGGEQYF. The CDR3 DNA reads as TGTGCCAGCAGCTTACCTGGACAGGGGGGCGAGCAGTACTTC.